The 17 T cell receptor beta chains below all came from one sample that was sequenced in a study of T cell changes during pregnancy in multiple sclerosis. Sequencing was performed with immunoSEQ multiplex PCR; in TCRdb, only in-frame clones are kept and a portion is missing. The sample yields 90,000 to 95,000 clones, over 85% seen once. Material: peripheral blood, obtained in the first trimester of pregnancy. Receptor source: a female donor with multiple sclerosis, enrolled in a pregnancy study.

This sequence joins TRBV6-5 and TRBJ1-4, with no clear D. The CDR3 extends over 15 amino acids. Trimming shortened V by 2 bases and J by 0 bases, and 7 bases separated the two germline ends. The germline V gene has CDR1 MNHEY and CDR2 SVGAGI. CDR3 loop: CASSYGLATNEKLFF. In nucleotides, the CDR3 is TGTGCCAGCAGTTACGGACTTGCAACTAATGAAAAACTGTTTTTT.

V and J are TRBV9 and TRBJ2-7; the match to TRBD1 covers 7 bases. Germline CDR1 reads SGDLS; CDR2 reads YYNGEE. The CDR3 covers 15 residues. V shed 4 bases, J shed 0 bases, and the junction held 7 bases outside the gene matches. CDR3 DNA: TGTGCCAGCAGCTCCAGGACAGGATCCTCCTACGAGCAGTACTTC. This translates into CASSSRTGSSYEQYF.

The chain uses TRBV27 and TRBJ2-7; D is ambiguous. This CDR3 is 12 amino acids long. Germline V CDR1 and CDR2: MNHEY, SMNVEV (reference sequence). Trimming stripped 6 bases from V and 0 bases from J, with 6 bases between. This CDR3 reads CASSPSSYEQYF. CDR3 nucleotide sequence: TGTGCCAGCAGCCCGAGCTCCTACGAGCAGTACTTC.

The CDR3 sequence is CASSRDGPNYGYTF. The CDR3, as DNA: TGTGCCAGCAGCAGGGATGGACCTAACTATGGCTACACCTTC. The chain joins TRBV2 to TRBJ1-2; possibly TRBD1 for D (5 bases). Per germline, CDR1 SNHLY and CDR2 FYNNEI. There are 14 residues in the CDR3. V was clipped by 6 bases and J by 0 bases, with 11 bases between them.

This chain uses TRBV5-1 with TRBJ2-7; perhaps TRBD2 as D (7 bases). This CDR3 contains 18 residues. Germline CDR1 is SGHRS and CDR2 is YFSETQ. V was shortened by 7 bases and J by 1 base, with 27 bases between the two germline ends. DNA of the CDR3: TGCGCCAGCCGGAGGGGGTCTAGCGGCCCCGTCGGGTCCTACGAGCAGTACTTC. Encoded protein: CASRRGSSGPVGSYEQYF. Complete variable domain (other parts from reference TRBV5-1 and TRBJ2-7): KAGVTQTPRYLIKTRGQQVTLSCSPISGHRSVSWYQQTPGQGLQFLFEYFSETQRNKGNFPGRFSGRQFSNSRSEMNVSTLELGDSALYLCASRRGSSGPVGSYEQYFGPGTRLTVT.

J is TRBJ1-1 and V is TRBV6-5; unclear D gene. Germline loops: CDR1 MNHEY, CDR2 SVGAGI. V was trimmed by 5 bases and J by 2 bases, leaving 9 bases between them. The CDR3 loop spans 13 amino acids. Here the CDR3 DNA reads TGTGCCAGCAGTACCCCTAAAAACACTGAAGCTTTCTTT. As protein: CASSTPKNTEAFF.

J is TRBJ2-5 and V is TRBV4-1; 8 nucleotides match TRBD2. Gene TRBJ2-7 matches the end of the DNA better, so the J call may be wrong. The length of the CDR3 is 15 residues. CDR1 and CDR2 from the germline V gene are MGHRA and YSYEKL. The CDR3 region has the DNA TGCGCCAGCAGCCAAGTAGAACTAGCGGAATACGAGCAGTACTTC. Translating gives CASSQVELAEYEQYF.

A few counts support this clone. This chain links TRBV11-3 with TRBJ1-1, with TRBD1 matching 8 bases. Looked up from germline, CDR1 is SGHNT and CDR2 is YENEEA. The J segment lost 5 bases and the V segment lost 5 bases, leaving 4 bases of the junction unmatched. CDR3 length: 13 residues. The CDR3 region has the DNA TGTGCCAGCAGCGCGGACAGGGCGACTGAAGCTTTCTTT. This encodes CASSADRATEAFF.

The chain links TRBV5-1 to TRBJ1-1, with D possibly matching TRBD1 (5 bases). The V gene lost 0 bases and the J gene lost 4 bases, with 10 bases spanning the gap. Germline lookup yields CDR1 SGHRS and CDR2 YFSETQ. The CDR3 spans 14 residues. The CDR3 sequence is CASSLAQGTTEAFF. CDR3 sequence (DNA): TGCGCCAGCAGCTTGGCGCAGGGAACCACTGAAGCTTTCTTT.

The CDR3 is CASSSSGDEQYF. The CDR3 DNA reads TGTGCCAGCAGCTCGAGTGGAGACGAGCAGTACTTC. V gene TRBV7-2 combines with J gene TRBJ2-7; D is undetermined. Germline CDR1 reads SGHTA; CDR2 reads FQGNSA. The V and J ends lost 4 bases and 5 bases respectively, with 9 bases between them. The CDR3 covers 12 residues. Using reference TRBV7-2 and TRBJ2-7 for the parts outside the CDR3, the full variable domain is GAGVSQSPSNKVTEKGKDVELRCDPISGHTALYWYRQSLGQGLEFLIYFQGNSAPDKSGLPSDRFSAERTGGSVSTLTIQRTQQEDSAVYLCASSSSGDEQYFGPGTRLTVT.

The rearrangement joins TRBV7-8 to TRBJ1-5, with D perhaps TRBD1 (5 bases). CDR1 is SGHVS and CDR2 is FQNEAQ in the germline V gene. Trimming removed 7 bases from V and 4 bases from J, with 23 bases in between. The CDR3 loop spans 17 amino acids. CDR3 residues: CASTPRRGEGLNQPQHF. CDR3 sequence (DNA): TGTGCCAGCACCCCGCGGAGGGGAGAGGGCTTAAATCAGCCCCAGCATTTT.

The J gene is TRBJ1-2, the V gene TRBV14, with a weak D call TRBD1 (6 bases). Trimming pared 8 bases from V and 6 bases from J, leaving 22 bases between. CDR3 length equals 15 residues. The V gene's germline CDR1 is SGHDN and CDR2 FVKESK. CDR3 nucleotide sequence: TGTGCCAGCTCTGGCAGGACAGCCCGGTTGGATGGCTACACCTTC. Its protein product is CASSGRTARLDGYTF.

As regards this clone: Mismatch with germline at one junction end may stem from a read error. This sample also contains other DNA sequences that code for the same CDR3. The chain carries TRBV19 and TRBJ1-6; D call uncertain. CDR1 is LNHDA and CDR2 is SQIVND in the germline V gene (reference sequence). The CDR3 extends over 13 amino acids. The CDR3 is CASSPGYNSPLHF. For the CDR3, the DNA is TGTGCCAGTAGTCCAGGATATAATTCACCCCTTCACTTT. Complete variable domain (other parts from reference TRBV19 and TRBJ1-6): DGGITQSPKYLFRKEGQNVTLSCEQNLNHDAMYWYRQDPGQGLRLIYYSQIVNDFQKGDIAEGYSVSREKKESFPLTVTSAQKNPTAFYLCASSPGYNSPLHFGNGTRLTVT.

J is TRBJ1-1 and V is TRBV27; weak D call: TRBD1 (5 bases). V was shortened by 6 bases and J by 4 bases, with 18 bases between the two germline ends. The CDR3 is 15 residues long. CDR1 and CDR2 from the germline V gene are MNHEY and SMNVEV (reference sequence). DNA for the CDR3: TGTGCCAGCAGAACTCCGGGACTCCAGACCACTGAAGCTTTCTTT. Its protein product is CASRTPGLQTTEAFF.

The chain uses TRBV5-1 and TRBJ2-5, with 9 positions matching TRBD1. The CDR3 extends over 14 amino acids. V gave up 2 bases and J gave up 4 bases; unmatched junction bases: 3. Germline CDR1 is SGHRS and CDR2 is YFSETQ. CDR3 sequence reads: CASSLRTGVETQYF. The CDR3 bases are TGCGCCAGCAGCTTAAGGACAGGGGTAGAGACCCAGTACTTC.

CDR3: CASSQPISGNFSYEQYF. The CDR3 DNA reads TGTGCCAGCAGCCAACCTATTTCCGGGAACTTCTCCTACGAGCAGTACTTC. The chain employs TRBV16 and TRBJ2-7, with TRBD2 as a possible D gene (5 bases). The CDR3 covers 17 residues. Trimming removed 2 bases from V and 0 bases from J, with 17 bases in between. CDR1 is KGHSY and CDR2 is FQNENV in the germline V gene.

J is TRBJ1-2 and V is TRBV6-5; 10 bases are a match to TRBD1. The CDR3 spans 15 residues. The trim removed 9 bases at V and 4 bases at J, leaving 11 bases unmatched. Germline V gene lookup returns CDR1 MNHEY and CDR2 SVGAGI. In nucleotides, the CDR3 is TGTGCCAGTGTGGGAGGGGGACAGGGGTCCTATGGCTACACCTTC. Amino acids: CASVGGGQGSYGYTF.